One sample yielded the 10 T cell receptor beta chains listed below, sequenced in a study of OX40 agonist ivuxolimab in advanced cancers. Generated by immunoSEQ multiplex PCR, the TCRdb table keeps only in-frame clones and is missing some. The sample yields about 77,000 clones, over 85% seen once. The input for sequencing was CD4+ or CD8+ T cells sorted from blood, taken in a trial of the OX40 agonist ivuxolimab. The receptors were sampled from an adult with an advanced solid tumor such as melanoma, head and neck, liver or kidney cancer.

Of note for this clone: The limits of the CDR3 on the DNA are not certain, so only TCRdb's listed CDR3 is given. This sequence joins TRBV18 and TRBJ2-7; the table's D gene call, TRBD1, was not cross checked with the DNA. Both ends counted, the CDR3 spans 15 residues. Germline values: CDR1 KGHSH, CDR2 LQKENI. The CDR3 sequence is CASSPNPQVSLEQYF.

This chain joins TRBV19 and TRBJ1-4; tentatively, D is TRBD1 (6 bases). Trimming left V 4 bases short and J 3 bases short, with 12 bases between. The germline V gene encodes CDR1 LNHDA and CDR2 SQIVND (reference sequence). CDR3 length: 15 amino acids. The CDR3 here is CASSTVQGPNEKLFF. The CDR3 nucleotides are TGTGCCAGTAGTACCGTACAGGGCCCTAATGAAAAACTGTTTTTT.

As for this clone: One end of the junction varies from germline; a read error may be responsible. V gene TRBV18 combines with J gene TRBJ1-4; TRBD1 matches 8 bases. The CDR3 totals 17 residues. Germline V CDR1 and CDR2: KGHSH, LQKENI. The CDR3 is CASSPPGQASLNEKLFF. Here the CDR3 DNA reads TGTGCCAGCTCCCCACCGGGACAGGCTTCTTTAAACGAAAAACTGTTTTTT.

This rearrangement joins TRBV2 to TRBJ2-1, with a tentative D call TRBD1 (6 bases). The germline V and J ends were trimmed by 8 bases and 3 bases, with 11 bases remaining between them. The CDR3 spans 13 residues. Germline values: CDR1 SNHLY, CDR2 FYNNEI. The CDR3 DNA reads TGTGCCAGCCAGGGGACCAACTACAATGAGCAGTTCTTC. Protein sequence: CASQGTNYNEQFF.

The chain is built from TRBV6-5 and TRBJ1-6, with D possibly being TRBD1 (6 bases). CDR1 and CDR2 from the germline V gene are MNHEY and SVGAGI. CDR3 length: 15 amino acids. Trimming removed 6 bases at V and 5 bases at J, with 14 bases between. CDR3 bases: TGTGCCAGCAGCACTGGGGGGCTCCATAATTCACCCCTCCACTTT. Translation gives CASSTGGLHNSPLHF.

This sequence joins TRBV18 and TRBJ1-2; TRBD1 aligns across 12 bases. V lost 3 bases to trimming and J lost 8 bases; unmatched junction nucleotides: 13. This CDR3 contains 17 residues. Germline-derived CDR1 and CDR2 are KGHSH and LQKENI. The CDR3 sequence is CASSPNPGQGALQGYTF. DNA for the CDR3: TGTGCCAGCTCACCGAACCCGGGACAGGGGGCTTTACAGGGCTACACCTTC.

This clone occurred once. The chain joins TRBV5-1 to TRBJ2-2; D might be TRBD2 (6 bases). Trimming took 4 bases from V and 8 from J, leaving 18 bases between them. This CDR3 is 15 amino acids long. Germline CDR1 is SGHRS and CDR2 is YFSETQ. CDR3 region: CASSAQTSQVGELFF. CDR3 sequence (DNA): TGCGCCAGCAGCGCACAGACTAGTCAAGTGGGGGAGCTGTTTTTT.

This rearrangement joins TRBV2 to TRBJ1-1; TRBD1 aligns across 9 bases. CDR1 is SNHLY, CDR2 FYNNEI, per germline. V gave up 6 bases and J gave up 8 bases; unmatched junction bases: 10. This CDR3 has 14 residues. This chain's CDR3 is CASRVRTGADEAFF. CDR3 nucleotides: TGTGCCAGCAGGGTTAGGACAGGGGCGGACGAAGCTTTCTTT.

This clone was counted once. The CDR3 here is CSVSSTSQETQYF. Written as DNA, the CDR3 is TGCAGCGTGTCTAGTACGTCCCAAGAGACCCAGTACTTC. The genes are TRBV29-1 and TRBJ2-5; D is uncertain. V lost 6 bases, J lost 1 base, and 12 bases lay in between. Germline V lookup: CDR1 SQVTM, CDR2 ANQGSEA. The CDR3 has 13 residues.

This sequence joins TRBV5-1 and TRBJ1-2, with D perhaps matching TRBD1 (5 bases). Germline assignment: CDR1 SGHRS and CDR2 YFSETQ. The CDR3 spans 14 residues. V was shortened by 3 bases and J by 8 bases, with 17 bases between the two germline ends. The CDR3 reads CASSSYRGQPGYTF. The CDR3 DNA reads as TGCGCCAGCAGCTCCTACCGGGGCCAACCCGGCTACACCTTC.